This T cell receptor beta chain comes out of a study of siplizumab effects on memory and regulatory T cells. Study-wide findings and caveats: Sequences below about 10^-5 frequency were poorly captured, limiting mapping of alloreactive clones. A naive or memory phenotype could not be assigned to roughly 75-97% of the proliferating CD4+ or CD8+ clones. Memory cells seemed less diverse than naive T cells, which seemed major alloresponse contributors.

The CDR3 is 16 amino acids. Trimming took 5 bases from V and 4 from J, leaving 18 bases between them. Per germline, CDR1 SGHTS and CDR2 YDEGEE. To note about this clone: Its cognate antigen is unknown.

Libraries were prepared by immunoSEQ multiplex PCR; TCRdb keeps only in-frame clonotypes and omits some of them. The sample lists about 100,000 clones; 91% were seen once. The chain combines TRBV5-8 with TRBJ2-2; possibly TRBD2 for D (5 bases). The source material was CD4+ T cells sorted from blood. This receptor was identified in a human donor in good health. Some clones in this sample may be carry-over from other donors' samples. The DNA of the CDR3 is TGTGCCAGCAGTAGCTTCCGGGGATTTTCCACCGGGGAGCTGTTTTTT. The encoded protein is CASSSFRGFSTGELFF.